This TCR beta chain was retrieved from a study of regulatory T cells in long-lasting Graves disease. Time point here: persistent/refractory GD, antithyroid drugs over 5 years with positive TRAb. After RNA was extracted from PBMCs, the TCR library was made from it. The CDR3 spans 13 residues. V was trimmed by 8 bases and J by 5 bases, leaving 15 bases between them. Germline-derived CDR1 and CDR2 are SGHVS and FNYEAQ. In building TCR beta libraries, iRepertoire HTBI primers were used together with Arm-PCR of CDR3 regions. TCRdb reprocessed the multiplex PCR reads with MiXCR, giving one entry per CDR3 protein. The table includes approximately 380,000 distinct CDR3 sequences, less than 25% detected once.

The chain uses TRBV7-6 and TRBJ2-5; weak D call: TRBD2 (6 bases). This sequence originates from a female donor with Graves disease. The sequenced sample was peripheral blood mononuclear cells (PBMCs), obtained when the disease was refractory, from a patient treated with antithyroid drugs. The CDR3 reads CASGPSGGETQYF. Written as DNA, the CDR3 is TGTGCCAGCGGTCCCTCTGGAGGGGAGACCCAGTACTTC.